The sequence of this TCR beta chain was determined in a study of blood T cell repertoires in COVID-19. Original data processing: Amplification with reference gene primers provided the estimates of nucleated cell counts. This table comes from immunoSEQ multiplex PCR, and its TCRdb copy is limited to in-frame clones, with some not included. Clonal size and the V and J genes are those of that table, whereas D and trimming came from the DNA. The top ten hold approximately 3% of the sample, which has about 270,000 clones, 88% seen once. Cohorts were assigned according to the clinical history that participants reported. Donors in Cohort 3 counted as recovered after two negative PCRs, clearance, or symptom resolution. V lost 3 bases, J lost 6 bases, and 14 bases lay in between. Germline CDR1 MDHEN, CDR2 SYDVKM. This CDR3 region has 14 residues.

The V gene is TRBV28, the J gene TRBJ1-1; no definite D call. The sample consisted of PBMCs or T cells enriched from blood (not recorded which). This clonotype was obtained from a woman aged 45-60 years who had recovered from COVID-19. Here the CDR3 DNA reads TGTGCCAGCAGTTTCGAGGGTCCGTACCCTGAAGCTTTCTTT. Translation gives CASSFEGPYPEAFF.